The next 18 T cell receptor beta chains were all read from a single sample in a study of blood T cell repertoires in COVID-19. The protocol was immunoSEQ multiplex PCR, while the TCRdb copy is restricted to in-frame clones and leaves out a portion. The top ten clones hold around 1% of a sample with under 200,000 clones, about 85% of them seen once. Sequenced input: peripheral blood. The receptors derive from a man in his sixties with COVID-19, enrolled during active disease.

Concerning this clone: Other DNA sequences within the sample encode an identical CDR3. The chain links TRBV18 to TRBJ1-1; D is uncertain. Trimming left V 3 bases short and J 6 bases short, with 8 bases between. CDR1 KGHSH and CDR2 LQKENI come from the germline V gene. CDR3 length: 12 residues. The CDR3 spells CASSPGRAEAFF. The DNA of the CDR3 is TGTGCCAGCTCACCCGGGCGGGCTGAAGCTTTCTTT.

V usage is TRBV6-5 and J usage is TRBJ1-1; D ambiguous. V was shortened by 5 bases and J by 7 bases, with 11 bases between the two germline ends. This CDR3 spans 12 amino acids. Looked up from germline, CDR1 is MNHEY and CDR2 is SVGAGI. The CDR3 here is CASSRTLGEAFF. DNA of the CDR3: TGTGCCAGCAGTCGGACTTTGGGTGAAGCTTTCTTT.

V is TRBV21-1 and J is TRBJ2-7; TRBD1, the table's D call, lacks a check against the DNA. TRBV21-1 is shown as a pseudogene. CDR3 length equals 20 residues. The CDR3 nucleotides read TGTGCCAGCAGCCGTTACGTACCGGGACAGGGGGCGAATAGGCTAAACGAGCAGTACTTC. Amino acids: CASSRYVPGQGANRLNEQYF.

J is TRBJ2-7 and V is TRBV7-2, with TRBD2 as a possible D gene (5 bases). The CDR3 covers 16 residues. Trimming stripped 5 bases from V and 1 base from J, with 18 bases between. Germline V lookup: CDR1 SGHTA, CDR2 FQGNSA. The CDR3 region has the DNA TGTGCCAGCAGCGCCGGACCCCCGGGATTTTCCTACGAGCAGTACTTC. Translation gives CASSAGPPGFSYEQYF.

The genes are TRBV5-8 and TRBJ1-1; no firm D call. Trimming took off 0 bases at V and 7 bases at J, with 16 bases between the two ends. The CDR3 has 15 amino acids. In germline, CDR1 is SGHTS, CDR2 YDEGEE. The CDR3 DNA follows: TGTGCCAGCAGCTTGGTATCGGCGGCCTTAGGTGAAGCTTTCTTT. Its translation is CASSLVSAALGEAFF.

The V call is TRBV19, the J call TRBJ2-7, with 10 bases that match TRBD1. CDR1 and CDR2 from the germline V gene are LNHDA and SQIVND (reference sequence). The CDR3 covers 17 residues. V gave up 0 bases and J gave up 5 bases; unmatched junction bases: 10. The CDR3 DNA reads as TGTGCCAGTAGTATAGAGCTGTTGGGACAGGGGTACCACGAGCAGTACTTC. The encoded protein is CASSIELLGQGYHEQYF. The full variable domain, rest sourced from reference TRBV19 and TRBJ2-7, is DGGITQSPKYLFRKEGQNVTLSCEQNLNHDAMYWYRQDPGQGLRLIYYSQIVNDFQKGDIAEGYSVSREKKESFPLTVTSAQKNPTAFYLCASSIELLGQGYHEQYFGPGTRLTVT.

The chain employs TRBV27 and TRBJ1-2, with TRBD1 as a possible D gene (5 bases). The V and J ends lost 6 bases and 3 bases respectively, with 17 bases between them. Germline loops: CDR1 MNHEY, CDR2 SMNVEV (reference sequence). The CDR3 has 15 amino acids. CDR3 sequence: CASRGLGDKYYGYTF. The CDR3, as DNA: TGTGCCAGCAGGGGGCTAGGAGACAAGTACTATGGCTACACCTTC.

The chain carries TRBV5-5 and TRBJ1-5; a possible D gene is TRBD1 (6 bases). CDR1 is SGHKS and CDR2 is YYEKEE in the germline V gene (reference sequence). The V gene lost 4 bases and the J gene lost 3 bases, with 11 bases spanning the gap. CDR3 length: 14 amino acids. The CDR3 DNA reads as TGTGCCAGCAGCCAGGACAGCAACAATCAGCCCCAGCATTTT. Residues: CASSQDSNNQPQHF. Together with reference TRBV5-5 and TRBJ1-5, the CDR3 gives the full variable domain: DAGVTQSPTHLIKTRGQQVTLRCSPISGHKSVSWYQQVLGQGPQFIFQYYEKEERGRGNFPDRFSARQFPNYSSELNVNALLLGDSALYLCASSQDSNNQPQHFGDGTRLSIL.

This sequence joins TRBV28 and TRBJ1-2; 10 nucleotides line up with TRBD1. CDR1 and CDR2 (germline): MDHEN, SYDVKM. The junction had 5 bases not matched to a gene; V was cut back by 8 bases and J by 8 bases. This CDR3 region has 12 residues. This CDR3 reads CASRQGAGGYTF. CDR3 DNA: TGTGCCAGCCGACAGGGGGCCGGGGGCTACACCTTC.

V usage is TRBV5-4 and J usage is TRBJ2-5; TRBD2 aligns across 15 bases. Germline trimming cut 4 bases from V and 5 bases from J; bases unmatched to any gene: 12. This CDR3 comprises 18 residues. Germline CDR1 and CDR2: SGHNT and YYREEE (reference sequence). The CDR3 sequence is CASSPGLAGGPSGETQYF. The CDR3 coding sequence is TGTGCCAGCAGCCCTGGACTAGCGGGAGGGCCCTCAGGGGAGACCCAGTACTTC.

The V gene is TRBV7-9, the J gene TRBJ2-1; D is unclear. V lost 7 bases and J lost 3, with 7 bases in between. CDR1 and CDR2 (germline): SEHNR, FQNEAQ (reference sequence). CDR3 length: 12 residues. The CDR3 DNA sequence: TGTGCCAGCACCCAACTCTACAATGAGCAGTTCTTC. It encodes CASTQLYNEQFF.

This chain connects TRBV5-1 to TRBJ1-4, with 9 nucleotides matching TRBD1. Germline lookup yields CDR1 SGHRS and CDR2 YFSETQ. V lost 3 bases to trimming and J lost 7 bases; unmatched junction nucleotides: 7. The CDR3 covers 15 residues. The CDR3 spells CASSSTGGPGEKLFF. The CDR3 DNA reads TGCGCCAGCAGCTCGACAGGGGGTCCCGGTGAAAAACTGTTTTTT.

The chain uses TRBV4-3 and TRBJ1-5; 7 bases are a match to TRBD1. Germline V CDR1 and CDR2: LGHNA, YSLEER. The CDR3 spans 15 residues. The ends lost 0 bases at V and 9 bases at J; junction bases unmatched: 8. CDR3 DNA: TGCGCCAGCAGCCAAGATGGGACAGTGGGGGGGCCCCAGCATTTT. This translates into CASSQDGTVGGPQHF.

This chain links TRBV7-9 with TRBJ1-1; D perhaps matches TRBD1 (5 bases). Trimming stripped 5 bases from V and 6 bases from J, with 10 bases between. Germline CDR1 and CDR2: SEHNR and FQNEAQ (reference sequence). CDR3 length: 12 residues. The CDR3 protein is CASSRRVAEAFF. CDR3 in DNA: TGTGCCAGCAGCCGCAGGGTCGCTGAAGCTTTCTTT.

The genes are TRBV2 and TRBJ2-5; perhaps TRBD1 as D (5 bases). The V end was cut by 5 bases, the J end by 1 base, with 8 bases between. The CDR3 totals 13 residues. In germline, CDR1 is SNHLY, CDR2 FYNNEI. This CDR3 reads CASSRGSQETQYF. The CDR3 DNA reads as TGTGCCAGCAGTAGGGGCAGCCAAGAGACCCAGTACTTC.

The chain joins TRBV6-5 to TRBJ1-4; tentatively, D is TRBD1 (6 bases). Trimming stripped 3 bases from V and 5 bases from J, with 10 bases between. Germline loops: CDR1 MNHEY, CDR2 SVGAGI. The CDR3 runs 14 residues. CDR3 amino acids: CASSYTGKNEKLFF. CDR3 nucleotide sequence: TGTGCCAGCAGTTATACAGGGAAGAATGAAAAACTGTTTTTT.

The gene calls are TRBV9 and TRBJ1-1, with a possible D match to TRBD1 (5 bases). CDR3 length: 16 amino acids. With 4 bases removed from V and 1 base from J, the gap between germline ends came to 17 bases. Germline V lookup: CDR1 SGDLS, CDR2 YYNGEE. Here the CDR3 DNA reads TGTGCCAGCAGCTCTCACTCGACAGCATGGAACACTGAAGCTTTCTTT. This encodes CASSSHSTAWNTEAFF.

J is TRBJ1-2 and V is TRBV7-2; 8 positions agree with TRBD1. Trimming removed 1 base from V and 7 bases from J; junction bases left unmatched: 5. This CDR3 is built from 14 residues. CDR1 and CDR2 (germline): SGHTA, FQGNSA. This chain's CDR3 is CASSLGGQEGGYTF. The CDR3 DNA follows: TGTGCCAGCAGCTTAGGGGGACAGGAGGGTGGCTACACCTTC.